This T cell receptor (beta chain) was obtained from a study of blood T cell repertoires in COVID-19. Across the whole study: Acute and convalescent COVID-19 samples came from the United States, Italy and Spain. In each case, the material was cDNA or gDNA derived from T cells, B-cell-depleted T cells, or PBMCs.

Per the study methods: The authors estimated nucleated cell counts from reference gene primer amplification. Using immunoSEQ multiplex PCR, the repertoire was profiled, and TCRdb retains in-frame clones only, with some absent. The V and J calls and clone size come from that table; D and trimming were worked out from the DNA. The sample consists of about 45,000 clones, around 80% of them appearing once. The V and J ends lost 3 bases and 7 bases respectively, with 4 bases between them. CDR3 length equals 11 residues. Germline V gene data show CDR1 as MNHNS and CDR2 as SASEGT. This sequence joins TRBV6-1 and TRBJ2-4, with D unclear. The sequence was obtained from a human donor in a cohort sampled during active COVID-19. The sample was peripheral blood. In DNA, the CDR3 is TGTGCCAGCAGTGATCTTAACATTCAGTACTTC. This encodes CASSDLNIQYF.